This TCR beta chain comes out of a study of blood T cell dynamics during melanoma immunotherapy. The ends were cut back, 4 bases at V and 0 bases at J, with 10 bases in the middle. The CDR3 runs 14 residues. The germline V gene encodes CDR1 SQVTM and CDR2 ANQGSEA. Time point given: pre-treatment baseline. Disease control meant complete response, partial response or stable disease at 12 weeks. DNA loading was fixed at roughly 360 ng for all bulk PBMC samples. Sequencing was performed with immunoSEQ multiplex PCR; in TCRdb, only in-frame clones are kept and a portion is missing. This repertoire shows about 12,000 clones, around 84% found once; its top ten account for roughly 9%.

The TCR comes from a human donor with melanoma. The specimen comprised blood, sampled from a patient treated with checkpoint blockade. This chain links TRBV29-1 with TRBJ1-3; unclear D gene. CDR3 DNA: TGCAGCGTTGCTTTACGGGCCTCTGGAAACACCATATATTTT. Encoded protein: CSVALRASGNTIYF.